One and the same sample provided the 22 T cell receptor beta chains below, sequenced in a study of T cells in Graves' hyperthyroidism and ophthalmopathy. From RNA transcripts, TCR beta CDR3 regions were amplified. The TCR CDR3 first-round RT-PCR relied on the HTBI primer set. TCRdb called the multiplex PCR reads again in MiXCR, with one record for every CDR3 protein. The repertoire includes about 290,000 distinct CDR3 sequences, 13% to 15% of them detected once, and 30% to 35% sits in the top ten. The sequenced material came from blood. All receptors derive from a woman aged 45-65 years with Graves' hyperthyroidism that later progressed to Graves' ophthalmopathy.

This chain uses TRBV3-1 with TRBJ2-7; perhaps TRBD1 as D (5 bases). The CDR3 has 15 amino acids. Germline V gives CDR1 LGHDT, CDR2 YNNKEL (reference sequence). V dropped 1 base and J dropped 3 bases, with 13 bases sitting between them. In nucleotides, the CDR3 is TGTGCCAGCAGCCAAGCGAGTGGGGCAGACTACGAGCAGTACTTC. It is translated as CASSQASGADYEQYF.

This clonotype ranks as medium-sized. V and J are TRBV7-8 and TRBJ2-1; 8 bases map to TRBD2. Losses at the gene ends were 1 base for V and 9 bases for J; bases not matched to a gene: 8. The CDR3 loop spans 15 amino acids. CDR1 is SGHVS and CDR2 is FQNEAQ in the germline V gene. The CDR3 loop reads CASSLVRAGGTEQFF. The CDR3 nucleotides read TGTGCCAGCAGCTTAGTTCGGGCGGGAGGCACTGAGCAGTTCTTC.

As to this clonotype: This sequence may be a read error, since a much larger clone differs from it by one base. This chain uses TRBV2 with TRBJ2-7; D is undetermined. The CDR3 has 11 amino acids. Germline CDR1 is SNHLY and CDR2 is FYNNEI. The V gene lost 5 bases and the J gene lost 3 bases, with 5 bases spanning the gap. The DNA for the CDR3 is TGTGCCAGCAGTTTCGACTACGAGCAGTACTTC. This encodes CASSFDYEQYF.

This clonotype appeared many times. The rearrangement joins TRBV20-1 to TRBJ2-7, with TRBD1 matching 8 bases. V lost 6 bases and J lost 4; bases outside the gene matches: 11. CDR1 DFQATT and CDR2 SNEGSKA come from the germline V gene (reference sequence). This CDR3 is built from 14 residues. This CDR3 reads CSAKGGQGPYEQYF. The DNA of the CDR3 is TGCAGTGCCAAGGGAGGACAGGGACCATACGAGCAGTACTTC.

This clonotype was detected ten times or more. Its ends do not fully match the called genes, so a read error is possible. The chain is built from TRBV7-7 and TRBJ2-1; perhaps TRBD2 as D (6 bases). The CDR3 extends over 13 amino acids. Germline CDR1 reads SSHAT; CDR2 reads FNYEAQ (reference sequence). The CDR3 DNA reads as TGTGCTAGCAGCTTAGCCCTAGCGAATGAGCAGTTCTTC. Amino acids: CASSLALANEQFF.

The table lists this clonotype with many counts. This chain connects TRBV3-1 to TRBJ2-1, with 12 positions matching TRBD2. Germline CDR1 LGHDT, CDR2 YNNKEL (reference sequence). With 1 base clipped from V and 4 bases from J, the junction kept 2 bases outside the gene matches. This CDR3 has 16 amino acids. The DNA of the CDR3 is TGTGCCAGCAGCCAAGTTCTAGCGGGAGGGTACAATGAGCAGTTCTTC. Its translation is CASSQVLAGGYNEQFF.

V gene TRBV5-1 combines with J gene TRBJ2-5, with TRBD2 matching over 14 bases. Germline-derived CDR1 and CDR2 are SGHRS and YFSETQ. The CDR3 contains 16 residues. Unmatched junction bases numbered 7, after V lost 4 bases and J lost 5 bases. The DNA of the CDR3 is TGCGCCAGCAGCCACTACCGGACTAGCGGGGGGGAGACCCAGTACTTC. Its translation: CASSHYRTSGGETQYF.

This clonotype was seen ten or more times. The gene calls are TRBV10-3 and TRBJ1-1; tentative D call: TRBD1 (5 bases). Trimming pared 6 bases from V and 1 base from J, leaving 12 bases between. CDR3 length: 14 amino acids. Germline lookup yields CDR1 ENHRY and CDR2 SYGVKD. The CDR3 region has the DNA TGTGCCATCAGCGAGGGACTGAAGAACACTGAAGCTTTCTTT. This gives the protein CAISEGLKNTEAFF.

With regard to this clonotype: A much larger clone lies one base from this, so it may be a read error. This chain uses TRBV6-9 with TRBJ2-3, with 9 bases fitting TRBD2. The J segment lost 2 bases and the V segment lost 3 bases, leaving 6 bases of the junction unmatched. The CDR3 spans 16 residues. Germline V CDR1 and CDR2: MNHGY, SVAAGI. The CDR3 DNA sequence: TGTGCCAGCAGTTACACCTTAGCGGGAGACACAGATACGCAGTATTTT. It yields the protein CASSYTLAGDTDTQYF.

This chain links TRBV7-9 with TRBJ2-1; no clear D. Germline lookup yields CDR1 SEHNR and CDR2 FQNEAQ (reference sequence). The CDR3 loop spans 14 amino acids. The germline V and J ends were trimmed by 6 bases and 6 bases, with 15 bases remaining between them. The CDR3 spells CASRSVARLNEQFF. CDR3 DNA sequence: TGTGCCAGCAGGTCCGTGGCAAGGCTCAATGAGCAGTTCTTC. Filled out from reference TRBV7-9 and TRBJ2-1, the complete variable domain reads DTGVSQNPRHKITKRGQNVTFRCDPISEHNRLYWYRQTLGQGPEFLTYFQNEAQLEKSRLLSDRFSAERPKGSFSTLEIQRTEQGDSAMYLCASRSVARLNEQFFGPGTRLTVL.

To note about this clonotype: This may be a read error: a much more frequent sequence differs by one nucleotide. The rearrangement uses TRBV30 and TRBJ2-7; D unclear. Trimming took 0 bases from V and 5 from J, leaving 23 bases between them. In germline, CDR1 is GTSNPN, CDR2 SVGIG (reference sequence). CDR3 size: 17 residues. This chain's CDR3 is CAWSVLGGFFSSHEQYF. The CDR3 nucleotides are TGTGCCTGGAGTGTACTTGGCGGTTTCTTCTCTTCCCACGAGCAGTACTTC.

At least ten counts were recorded for this clonotype. CDR3 amino acids: CASSPGTGGTDTQYF. DNA of the CDR3: TGTGCCAGCAGCCCCGGGACAGGAGGGACAGATACGCAGTATTTT. The chain couples TRBV28 to TRBJ2-3; TRBD1 matches 8 bases. J lost 3 bases, V lost 6 bases, and 8 bases had no gene match. The length of the CDR3 is 15 residues. Germline CDR1 is MDHEN and CDR2 is SYDVKM.

V is TRBV5-1 and J is TRBJ2-1, with 12 bases fitting TRBD2. Trimming removed 2 bases from V and 5 bases from J; junction bases left unmatched: 8. CDR3 length: 17 residues. Germline lookup yields CDR1 SGHRS and CDR2 YFSETQ. The CDR3, as DNA: TGCGCCAGCAGCTTTGCCCTAGCGGGAGGGCGGAACAATGAGCAGTTCTTC. Protein: CASSFALAGGRNNEQFF.

The rearrangement uses TRBV7-6 and TRBJ2-7; possible D gene TRBD1, 5 bases. In germline, CDR1 is SGHVS, CDR2 FNYEAQ. The CDR3 extends over 13 amino acids. V was trimmed by 4 bases and J by 2 bases, leaving 9 bases between them. Written as DNA, the CDR3 is TGTGCCAGCAGCTCCTTAGGGGCCTACGAGCAGTACTTC. It codes for CASSSLGAYEQYF.

This clonotype was recorded at least ten times. The rearrangement joins TRBV29-1 to TRBJ1-5, with D perhaps matching TRBD1 (6 bases). Germline V gene data show CDR1 as SQVTM and CDR2 as ANQGSEA. The germline V and J ends were trimmed by 4 bases and 5 bases, with 15 bases remaining between them. The CDR3 runs to 14 residues. CDR3 residues: CSVGETGPHQPQHF. The DNA of the CDR3 is TGCAGCGTTGGGGAGACAGGACCGCATCAGCCCCAGCATTTT.

The sample holds many counts of this clonotype. The chain uses TRBV24-1 and TRBJ1-5, with TRBD1 matching over 7 bases. Germline CDR1 reads KGHDR; CDR2 reads SFDVKD. The V segment lost 4 bases and the J segment 1 base; nucleotides outside the gene matches: 9. The CDR3 runs 17 residues. The CDR3 sequence is CATSEAGTDPSNQPQHF. As DNA, the CDR3 is TGTGCCACCAGTGAGGCCGGGACAGACCCAAGCAATCAGCCCCAGCATTTT.

This clonotype was recorded once. The chain is built from TRBV2 and TRBJ2-2; 8 bases align to TRBD1. After removal of 6 bases from V and 6 bases from J, the junction contained 6 bases not matched to a gene. Per the germline V gene, CDR1 is SNHLY and CDR2 is FYNNEI. This CDR3 comprises 14 residues. CDR3 in amino acids: CASRGDRGSGELFF. DNA for the CDR3: TGTGCCAGCAGGGGAGACAGGGGTTCCGGGGAGCTGTTTTTT.

This clonotype was seen only a few times. V and J are TRBV5-4 and TRBJ2-3, with 8 bases fitting TRBD2. The length of the CDR3 is 15 residues. The V gene end was trimmed by 4 bases and the J gene end by 2 bases; junction bases not matched to a gene: 6. Germline V gene sequence: CDR1 SGHNT, CDR2 YYREEE (reference sequence). The CDR3 spells CASSNAGGVTDTQYF. Here the CDR3 DNA reads TGTGCCAGCAGCAACGCGGGGGGAGTCACAGATACGCAGTATTTT.

The chain is built from TRBV9 and TRBJ2-2, with 10 bases aligning to TRBD2. Germline V lookup: CDR1 SGDLS, CDR2 YYNGEE. With V trimmed by 0 bases and J by 4 bases, 12 bases remained unmatched. This CDR3 is 19 amino acids long. The CDR3 loop reads CASSVGPSASGSGTGELFF. The DNA for the CDR3 is TGTGCCAGCAGCGTAGGCCCCTCAGCTAGCGGGAGTGGCACCGGGGAGCTGTTTTTT.

The rearrangement joins TRBV19 to TRBJ1-5; D is unclear. Trimming took 5 bases from V and 5 from J, leaving 10 bases between them. The CDR3 totals 13 residues. Per the germline V gene, CDR1 is LNHDA and CDR2 is SQIVND (reference sequence). CDR3 DNA: TGTGCCAGTAGTTCCTATGAAGATCAGCCCCAGCATTTT. As protein: CASSSYEDQPQHF.

In its sample, this clonotype was seen many times. The V and J genes are TRBV20-1 and TRBJ2-5; perhaps D is TRBD1 or TRBD2 (6 bases each). CDR1 is DFQATT and CDR2 is SNEGSKA in the germline V gene (reference sequence). The CDR3 consists of 13 residues. With 1 base removed from V and 3 bases from J, the gap between germline ends came to 9 bases. The CDR3 spells CSARVGGEETQYF. CDR3 in DNA: TGCAGTGCTAGAGTGGGGGGCGAAGAGACCCAGTACTTC.

This clonotype has a handful of counts. The chain combines TRBV7-9 with TRBJ2-3; D ambiguous. The ends were cut back, 0 bases at V and 11 bases at J, with 9 bases in the middle. This CDR3 has 12 residues. Germline V gene lookup returns CDR1 SEHNR and CDR2 FQNEAQ (reference sequence). CDR3 region: CASSLAGLGQYF. CDR3 bases: TGTGCCAGCAGCTTAGCGGGGTTGGGGCAGTATTTT.